The rows below give T cell receptor beta chains drawn from one sample of a study of T-cell memory formation after mild COVID-19. TCRdb analysed the 5' RACE reads with MiXCR anew, one entry per CDR3 protein. The sample yields 300,000 to 400,000 distinct CDR3 sequences, roughly an eighth seen once. The source material was PBMCs or a T cell subset sorted from them (not recorded which). The receptors come from a man younger than 35 who had mild COVID-19 (a few samples of this study predate the infection). Cell type and time point are not known. Both conserved end residues are part of each CDR3. A D gene is named only where the DNA matches it firmly. Only part of the rows carry a size: once, few, many, or a class if the clone is expanded.

>TRBJ2-6|TRBV19|.|.
CASSIEGAAGANVLTF
TGTGCCAGTAGTATAGAAGGTGCAGCTGGGGCCAACGTCCTGACTTTC
>TRBJ2-4|TRBV7-9|.|.
CASSLRGGAENIQYF
TGTGCCAGCAGCCTCAGAGGAGGGGCTGAAAACATTCAGTACTTC
>TRBJ1-1|TRBV29-1|.|.
CSATFHTEAFF
TGCAGCGCTACATTCCACACTGAAGCTTTCTTT
>TRBJ1-5|TRBV6-2/TRBV6-3|many|TRBD1
CASTNDRGQDQPQHF
TGTGCCAGCACCAATGACAGGGGGCAAGATCAGCCCCAGCATTTT
>TRBJ1-3|TRBV18|few|.
CASSPVAASNSGNTIYF
TGTGCCAGCTCACCGGTGGCCGCGAGCAACTCTGGAAACACCATATATTTT
>TRBJ2-7|TRBV4-1|.|.
CASSQDPSAYEQYF
TGCGCCAGCAGCCAAGATCCCAGTGCCTACGAGCAGTACTTC
>TRBJ2-3|TRBV7-2|.|.
CASSFAWGTPNTQYF
TGTGCCAGCAGCTTTGCGTGGGGTACACCGAATACGCAGTATTTT
>TRBJ2-3|TRBV14|.|.
CASGAGTMVTDTQYF
TGTGCCAGCGGGGCAGGGACGATGGTAACAGATACGCAGTATTTT
>TRBJ1-1|TRBV4-3|many|TRBD1
CASSQDRGDEAFF
TGCGCCAGCAGCCAAGACAGGGGGGACGAAGCTTTCTTT
>TRBJ2-1|TRBV9|.|TRBD2
CASSDWVSGVGNEQFF
TGTGCCAGCAGCGATTGGGTAAGCGGGGTTGGCAATGAGCAGTTCTTC
>TRBJ2-1|TRBV7-9|few|.
CASSLAGAANEQFF
TGTGCCAGCAGCTTAGCGGGGGCAGCGAATGAGCAGTTCTTC
>TRBJ2-1|TRBV30|.|.
CAWSKGREQFF
TGTGCCTGGAGTAAGGGCCGTGAGCAGTTCTTC
>TRBJ1-5|TRBV4-1|few|.
CASSQGAGQPQHF
TGCGCCAGCAGCCAAGGGGCGGGGCAGCCCCAGCATTTT
>TRBJ2-7|TRBV3-1|.|.
CASSQAPSRNYEQYF
TGTGCCAGCAGCCAAGCCCCATCTCGGAACTACGAGCAGTACTTC
>TRBJ1-1|TRBV6-1|.|.
CASILGEGGMNTEAFF
TGTGCCAGCATCCTCGGGGAGGGGGGCATGAACACTGAAGCTTTCTTT
>TRBJ2-1|TRBV6-4|.|TRBD1
CASSERQGAEQFF
TGTGCCAGCAGTGAGCGACAGGGAGCTGAGCAGTTCTTC
>TRBJ1-5|TRBV5-1|.|.
CASSSGPLGEGGQPQHF
TGCGCCAGCAGCTCGGGGCCCTTGGGGGAGGGAGGGCAGCCCCAGCATTTT
>TRBJ2-2|TRBV20-1|once|.
CSAIQGSGELFF
TGCAGTGCTATTCAGGGTTCCGGGGAGCTGTTTTTT
>TRBJ2-5|TRBV5-1|many|.
CASSLSGGWQETQYF
TGCGCCAGCAGCTTGTCAGGGGGGTGGCAAGAGACCCAGTACTTC
>TRBJ2-4|TRBV30|.|.
CAWRTGNIQYF
TGTGCCTGGAGGACTGGCAACATTCAGTACTTC
>TRBJ1-4|TRBV7-6|.|.
CASSLAYRERNEKLFF
TGTGCCAGCAGCTTAGCGTACAGGGAACGTAATGAAAAACTGTTTTTT
>TRBJ2-1|TRBV3-1|many|.
CASSQDSGGAYNEQFF
TGTGCCAGCAGCCAGGATTCGGGGGGCGCGTACAATGAGCAGTTCTTC